These T cell receptor beta chains were read from a single sample in a study of early T cells in non-severe SARS-CoV-2 infection. One entry per CDR3 protein results from TCRdb running MiXCR on the 5' RACE reads. The sample lists fewer than 40,000 distinct CDR3 sequences, under 8% occurring once. Material: whole blood. The source of these receptors is an adult who was a healthcare worker with PCR-confirmed SARS-CoV-2 infection or an uninfected control (not recorded which). Both conserved end residues are part of each CDR3. A D gene is named only where the DNA matches it firmly. Not all rows give a size; the values are once, few, many and, for expanded clones, a class.

>-|few|TRBV11-2|TRBJ2-2
TGTGCCAGCAGCCTATACATGGGACACCAGAACACCGGGGAGCTGTTTTTT
CASSLYMGHQNTGELFF
>-|few|TRBV28|TRBJ2-3
TGTGCCAGCAGGCTTGAGGATACGCAGTATTTT
CASRLEDTQYF
>TRBD2|-|TRBV20-1|TRBJ2-7
TGCAGTGCTAGAGATCCCAGCGGGAACTACGAGCAGTACTTC
CSARDPSGNYEQYF
>TRBD2|many|TRBV12-3/TRBV12-4|TRBJ2-1
TGTGCCAGCAGTCAAGTCGGACTAGGGCAGTTCTTC
CASSQVGLGQFF
>-|-|TRBV4-3|TRBJ1-6
TGCGCCAGCAGCCAAGGGGAATGGAGGGGGACTTCACCCCTCCACTTT
CASSQGEWRGTSPLHF
>-|few|TRBV10-2|TRBJ1-1
TGCGCCAGCAGGGAATCCGGTGAAGCTTTCTTT
CASRESGEAFF
>-|many|TRBV7-9|TRBJ2-5
TGTGCCACCCGAAGCGCAGGACAAGAGACCCAGTACTTC
CATRSAGQETQYF
>TRBD1|-|TRBV4-1|TRBJ2-7
TGCGCCAGCAGCCAAGATTTGCCGGGACAGCGGTACTTC
CASSQDLPGQRYF
>TRBD2|many|TRBV18|TRBJ2-7
TGTGCCAGCTCCCCGGTAGCGGGGCAGGGCTCCTACGAGCAGTACTTC
CASSPVAGQGSYEQYF
>-|many|TRBV12-3/TRBV12-4|TRBJ1-1
TGTGCCAGCAGTTTAAGGAAGATTACAGCGAACACTGAAGCTTTCTTT
CASSLRKITANTEAFF
>TRBD1|many|TRBV5-1|TRBJ2-7
TGCGCCAGCAGCGAGACAGGGCTTCAAACGATCGAGCAGTACTTC
CASSETGLQTIEQYF
>TRBD2|few|TRBV27|TRBJ2-3
TGTGCCAGCAGTTTTTATATTGGGAGGGACCGTCGGGATACGCAGTATTTT
CASSFYIGRDRRDTQYF
>-|few|TRBV20-1|TRBJ2-3
TGCAGTGCTAGATACTCAGACACAGATACGCAGTATTTT
CSARYSDTDTQYF
>-|-|TRBV20-1|TRBJ2-2
TGCAGTGCTAGAGTTGGGACTCCGACCCGCACCGGGGAGCTGTTTTTT
CSARVGTPTRTGELFF
>TRBD2|many|TRBV5-1|TRBJ2-3
TGCGCCAGTTTACCAGAAACTAGCGGGAGTACAGATACGCAGTATTTT
CASLPETSGSTDTQYF
>-|many|TRBV20-1|TRBJ2-3
TGCAGTGCTAGTGGGGAGGTTTCAGATACGCAGTATTTT
CSASGEVSDTQYF
>TRBD1|many|TRBV6-2/TRBV6-3|TRBJ2-7
TGTGCCAGCAGTACGACAGGGACGGGAGAGCAGTACTTC
CASSTTGTGEQYF
>-|many|TRBV10-3|TRBJ2-3
TGTGCCATCAGTGAGGGGCTCTATCGGGTAGATACGCAGTATTTT
CAISEGLYRVDTQYF
>-|many|TRBV7-9|TRBJ2-5
TGTGCCAGCAGCTTAGGTCCCCAGAGGGCCGGAGAGACCCAGTACTTC
CASSLGPQRAGETQYF
>TRBD1|few|TRBV7-9|TRBJ2-7
TGTGCCAGCAGCCCATGGTCGACAGGGGCCCCCTACGAGCAGTACTTC
CASSPWSTGAPYEQYF